The 7 T cell receptor beta chains in this list originate from one sample, sequenced in a study of OX40 agonist ivuxolimab in advanced cancers. The assay was immunoSEQ multiplex PCR, and TCRdb's table has in-frame clones only and misses some. Altogether around 86,000 clones are present, 75% to 90% being singletons, with the ten largest covering under 3.5%. Source: CD4+ or CD8+ T cells sorted from blood, taken in a trial of the OX40 agonist ivuxolimab. These receptors were taken from an adult with an advanced solid tumor such as melanoma, head and neck, liver or kidney cancer.

The V and J genes are TRBV5-6 and TRBJ2-2; D might be TRBD1 or TRBD2, each matching 5 bases. V lost 0 bases to trimming and J lost 5 bases, with 11 bases between them. The germline CDR1 and CDR2 sequences are SGHDT and YYEEEE. The CDR3 runs 15 residues. The CDR3 bases are TGTGCCAGCAGCTTGGAGGGGCGGGTAACCGGGGAGCTGTTTTTT. Protein sequence: CASSLEGRVTGELFF.

The V gene is TRBV19, the J gene TRBJ2-1; maybe TRBD1 (5 bases). The V end was cut by 6 bases, the J end by 7 bases, with 7 bases between. CDR3 size: 11 residues. CDR1 and CDR2 (germline): LNHDA, SQIVND (reference sequence). The CDR3 loop reads CASRRGNEQFF. Written as DNA, the CDR3 is TGTGCCAGTAGAAGGGGAAATGAGCAGTTCTTC. The entire variable domain, with the rest obtained from reference TRBV19 and TRBJ2-1, is as follows: DGGITQSPKYLFRKEGQNVTLSCEQNLNHDAMYWYRQDPGQGLRLIYYSQIVNDFQKGDIAEGYSVSREKKESFPLTVTSAQKNPTAFYLCASRRGNEQFFGPGTRLTVL.

This clone was detected only a few times. V is TRBV10-1 and J is TRBJ1-6; 8 positions agree with TRBD1. From germline, CDR1 is WNHNN and CDR2 SYGVQD (reference sequence). The CDR3 sequence is 15 residues long. V shed 8 bases and J 1 base; nucleotides not matched to a gene: 4. Written as DNA, the CDR3 is TGCGCCAGCGGCACAGGGGGGTCCTATAATTCACCCCTCCACTTT. It encodes CASGTGGSYNSPLHF.

V and J are TRBV11-2 and TRBJ2-6, with D possibly matching TRBD2 (5 bases). Germline lookup yields CDR1 SGHAT and CDR2 FQNNGV. The V gene lost 5 bases and the J gene lost 2 bases, with 10 bases spanning the gap. The CDR3 is made up of 15 amino acids. This chain's CDR3 is CASSPTRAGANVLTF. The CDR3 DNA follows: TGTGCCAGCAGCCCAACTAGGGCTGGGGCCAACGTCCTGACTTTC. Combining the CDR3 with reference TRBV11-2 and TRBJ2-6 gives the whole variable domain EAGVAQSPRYKIIEKRQSVAFWCNPISGHATLYWYQQILGQGPKLLIQFQNNGVVDDSQLPKDRFSAERLKGVDSTLKIQPAKLEDSAVYLCASSPTRAGANVLTFGAGSRLTVL.

This chain links TRBV10-3 with TRBJ2-5; D remains unclear. CDR1 is ENHRY, CDR2 SYGVKD, per germline. The CDR3 spans 13 residues. V was cut by 6 bases and J by 1 base, with 9 bases left in between. In DNA form, the CDR3 reads TGTGCCATCAGCACCTCAATCCAAGAGACCCAGTACTTC. Its protein product is CAISTSIQETQYF.

V and J are TRBV28 and TRBJ1-1, with D tentatively TRBD1 (5 bases). The CDR3 has 12 residues. Trimming shortened V by 4 bases and J by 3 bases, and 6 bases separated the two germline ends. Germline assignment: CDR1 MDHEN and CDR2 SYDVKM. The chain's CDR3 is CASSSGDTEAFF. CDR3 coding DNA: TGTGCCAGCAGTTCGGGGGACACTGAAGCTTTCTTT.

The rearrangement uses TRBV10-3 and TRBJ1-1; the D is unclear. The CDR3 is 16 residues long. V gave up 1 base and J gave up 0 bases, with 12 bases separating them. CDR1 and CDR2 from the germline V gene are ENHRY and SYGVKD. The chain's CDR3 is CAISELKPGVNTEAFF. The CDR3 bases are TGTGCCATCAGTGAGTTGAAGCCAGGAGTGAACACTGAAGCTTTCTTT.